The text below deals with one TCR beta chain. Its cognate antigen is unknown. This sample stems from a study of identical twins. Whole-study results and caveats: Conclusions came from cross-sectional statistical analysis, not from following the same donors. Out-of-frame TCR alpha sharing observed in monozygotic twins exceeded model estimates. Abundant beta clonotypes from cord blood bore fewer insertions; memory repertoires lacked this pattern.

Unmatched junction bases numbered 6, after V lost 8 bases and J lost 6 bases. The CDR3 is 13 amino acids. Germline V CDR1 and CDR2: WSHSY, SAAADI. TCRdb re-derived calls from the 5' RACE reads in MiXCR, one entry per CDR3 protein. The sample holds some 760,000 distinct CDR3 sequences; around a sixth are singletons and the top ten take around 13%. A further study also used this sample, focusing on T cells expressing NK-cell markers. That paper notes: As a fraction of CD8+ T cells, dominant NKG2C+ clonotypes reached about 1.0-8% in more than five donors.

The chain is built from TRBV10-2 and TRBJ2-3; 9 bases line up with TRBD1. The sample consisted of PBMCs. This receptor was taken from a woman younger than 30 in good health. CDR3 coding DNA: TGCGCCAGCTCCGGGACAGGGTCCGATACGCAGTATTTT. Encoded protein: CASSGTGSDTQYF.